These 24 T cell receptor beta chains came from one sample sequenced in a study of molecular identifiers for immune sequencing clone quantification. TCRdb reanalysed the PCR reads using MiXCR and keeps one entry per CDR3 protein. The profile covers nearly 650,000 distinct CDR3 sequences, with about 25% appearing a single time and 0.7% to 0.95% taken by the ten largest. The sample was naive CD8+ T cells from blood, with Jurkat cell RNA spiked in. Subset of the sample: FACS-sorted CD8+CD4-CCR7+CD45RA+ naive T cells. The receptors derive from a human donor in good health. Some libraries in this study had Jurkat cell RNA spiked in.

The V call is TRBV19, the J call TRBJ2-7; 14 nucleotides match TRBD2. The CDR3 contains 15 residues. The V gene end was trimmed by 5 bases and the J gene end by 6 bases; junction bases not matched to a gene: 6. Germline CDR1 reads LNHDA; CDR2 reads SQIVND (reference sequence). The DNA of the CDR3 is TGTGCCAGTAGTCTCGGGACTAGCGGGAGAAGCGAGCAGTACTTC. Encoded protein: CASSLGTSGRSEQYF.

This clonotype has at least ten counts. V is TRBV30 and J is TRBJ2-4; no reliable D call. Between the trimmed V and J ends, which lost 2 bases and 4 bases, there was a span of 18 bases. The CDR3 covers 16 residues. CDR1 is GTSNPN, CDR2 SVGIG, per germline (reference sequence). In DNA, the CDR3 is TGTGCCTGGAGTCTCGATTTAGTCATTCGGAAAAACATTCAGTACTTC. Translating it yields CAWSLDLVIRKNIQYF.

This clonotype was counted ten times or more. This chain joins TRBV29-1 and TRBJ2-1; TRBD1 aligns across 7 bases. The CDR3 totals 16 residues. Germline CDR1 reads SQVTM; CDR2 reads ANQGSEA. V lost 0 bases, J lost 2 bases, and 7 bases stayed unmatched. The CDR3 coding sequence is TGCAGCGTTGAAGAACGGAGACAGGGACCCTACAATGAGCAGTTCTTC. Amino acids: CSVEERRQGPYNEQFF.

Comments on this clonotype: Given a much more abundant clone one base away, this may be a read error. The rearrangement links TRBV4-1 to TRBJ2-1; 10 nucleotides align to TRBD1. Looked up from germline, CDR1 is MGHRA and CDR2 is YSYEKL. The CDR3 is made up of 17 amino acids. Trimming removed 1 base from V and 7 bases from J; junction bases left unmatched: 10. The chain's CDR3 is CASSQVQAGQGLNEQFF. The CDR3 DNA sequence: TGCGCCAGCAGCCAAGTTCAGGCGGGACAGGGGTTAAATGAGCAGTTCTTC.

This clonotype was detected a few times. The chain joins TRBV19 to TRBJ1-1, with no clear D. The CDR3 has 14 residues. Trimming removed 1 base at V and 1 base at J, with 7 bases between. Germline V CDR1 and CDR2: LNHDA, SQIVND (reference sequence). The CDR3 DNA reads TGTGCCAGTAGTATAGTGAACGGGAACACTGAAGCTTTCTTT. Protein sequence: CASSIVNGNTEAFF.

This rearrangement joins TRBV12-3 or TRBV12-4 to TRBJ2-1, with D perhaps matching TRBD1 (5 bases). This CDR3 spans 14 amino acids. The V gene lost 1 base and the J gene lost 1 base, with 5 bases spanning the gap. The CDR3 nucleotides read TGTGCCAGCAGTTTAGGACAGTCCTACAATGAGCAGTTCTTC. It specifies CASSLGQSYNEQFF.

About this clonotype: Since no conserved phenylalanine or tryptophan closes the CDR3, a read error is the likely cause. The chain employs TRBV11-2 and TRBJ2-5; tentatively, D is TRBD1 (5 bases). The V and J ends lost 5 bases and 2 bases respectively, with 15 bases between them. CDR3 length: 15 residues. In germline, CDR1 is SGHAT, CDR2 FQNNGV. The CDR3 here is CASSPYRPGQETQYI. The CDR3 region has the DNA TGTGCCAGCAGCCCATACCGCCCAGGGCAAGAGACCCAGTACATC.

This clonotype was seen repeatedly, ten times or more. This rearrangement joins TRBV6-4 to TRBJ1-1, with D perhaps matching TRBD1 (6 bases). V lost 6 bases to trimming and J lost 0 bases, with 11 bases between them. This CDR3 is built from 14 residues. The V gene's germline CDR1 is MRHNA and CDR2 SNTAGT. The chain's CDR3 is CASSGQRMNTEAFF. The CDR3 coding sequence is TGTGCCAGCAGCGGACAGAGAATGAACACTGAAGCTTTCTTT.

This clonotype was detected ten times or more. The rearrangement joins TRBV2 to TRBJ1-1; D ambiguous. V was clipped by 1 base and J by 0 bases, with 9 bases between them. There are 15 residues in the CDR3. Germline values: CDR1 SNHLY, CDR2 FYNNEI. CDR3 region: CASSEEVGMNTEAFF. CDR3 bases: TGTGCCAGCAGTGAAGAGGTCGGAATGAACACTGAAGCTTTCTTT.

This clonotype was seen a handful of times. This chain uses TRBV30 with TRBJ2-5; D is unclear. The germline gives CDR1 GTSNPN, CDR2 SVGIG (reference sequence). The V gene lost 2 bases and the J gene lost 2 bases, with 15 bases spanning the gap. CDR3 length: 15 residues. As DNA, the CDR3 is TGTGCCTGGAGTCCCCCGACCGCTACTCAAGAGACCCAGTACTTC. Protein product: CAWSPPTATQETQYF.

This clonotype has at least ten counts. The chain couples TRBV5-1 to TRBJ2-7; tentative D call: TRBD2 (5 bases). The length of the CDR3 is 15 residues. Germline CDR1 reads SGHRS; CDR2 reads YFSETQ. V was trimmed by 0 bases and J by 3 bases, leaving 13 bases between them. CDR3 nucleotide sequence: TGCGCCAGCAGCTTGGAGCGACTAACTCACTACGAGCAGTACTTC. It yields the protein CASSLERLTHYEQYF.

The rearrangement uses TRBV29-1 and TRBJ1-2; 10 positions match TRBD1. The germline CDR1 and CDR2 sequences are SQVTM and ANQGSEA. Trimming removed 6 bases from V and 1 base from J; junction bases left unmatched: 2. The CDR3 is 13 residues long. The CDR3 loop is CSVGTGDNYGYTF. The CDR3 bases are TGCAGCGTCGGGACAGGGGATAACTATGGCTACACCTTC. The full variable domain, its missing parts supplied by reference TRBV29-1 and TRBJ1-2, is SAVISQKPSRDICQRGTSLTIQCQVDSQVTMMFWYRQQPGQSLTLIATANQGSEATYESGFVIDKFPISRPNLTFSTLTVSNMSPEDSSIYLCSVGTGDNYGYTFGSGTRLTVV.

This clonotype was seen a few times. This chain connects TRBV27 to TRBJ2-7; no reliable D call. The CDR3 is made up of 13 amino acids. Germline V lookup: CDR1 MNHEY, CDR2 SMNVEV (reference sequence). The V and J ends lost 6 bases and 3 bases respectively, with 12 bases between them. DNA for the CDR3: TGTGCCAGCAGCACCTTGGTCGGCTACGAGCAGTACTTC. Protein: CASSTLVGYEQYF.

V and J are TRBV27 and TRBJ2-2; 8 nucleotides line up with TRBD1. Germline lookup yields CDR1 MNHEY and CDR2 SMNVEV (reference sequence). The CDR3 runs 14 residues. V lost 8 bases and J lost 5; bases outside the gene matches: 7. The CDR3 loop is CASARGLGTGELFF. The CDR3, as DNA: TGTGCCAGCGCCAGGGGGCTAGGAACCGGGGAGCTGTTTTTT.

The table lists this clonotype with many counts. This chain joins TRBV2 and TRBJ2-3; a possible D gene is TRBD1 (6 bases). The CDR3 is made up of 16 amino acids. CDR1 SNHLY and CDR2 FYNNEI come from the germline V gene. Trimming took off 2 bases at V and 1 base at J, with 13 bases between the two ends. CDR3 nucleotide sequence: TGTGCCAGCAGTGAATTGCTGGCAGGGGGCACAGATACGCAGTATTTT. Translated, it gives CASSELLAGGTDTQYF. Looking up the rest from reference TRBV2 and TRBJ2-3 gives the full variable domain: EPEVTQTPSHQVTQMGQEVILRCVPISNHLYFYWYRQILGQKVEFLVSFYNNEISEKSEIFDDQFSVERPDGSNFTLKIRSTKLEDSAMYFCASSELLAGGTDTQYFGPGTRLTVL.

This clonotype came up many times. The chain is built from TRBV15 and TRBJ2-6; 10 positions agree with TRBD2. This CDR3 is 18 amino acids long. V lost 8 bases to trimming and J lost 3 bases; unmatched junction nucleotides: 13. The V gene's germline CDR1 is LNHNV and CDR2 YYDKDF (reference sequence). CDR3 coding DNA: TGTGCCACCGAAGAGTGGGTAGCGGGGGGCTTTGGGGCCAACGTCCTGACTTTC. Residues: CATEEWVAGGFGANVLTF.

There are many counts of this clonotype. CDR3 coding DNA: TGTGCCACTAGGGACAGGGGTGCCATCACTGAAGCTTTCTTT. Protein: CATRDRGAITEAFF. The chain uses TRBV28 and TRBJ1-1; 10 positions match TRBD1. The CDR3 sequence is 14 residues long. V lost 10 bases to trimming and J lost 4 bases; unmatched junction nucleotides: 9. Germline V gene sequence: CDR1 MDHEN, CDR2 SYDVKM.

This clonotype was observed at least ten times. This chain uses TRBV19 with TRBJ2-7; 10 bases are a match to TRBD1. Germline V CDR1 and CDR2: LNHDA, SQIVND (reference sequence). Trimming took 6 bases from V and 1 from J; bases not matched to a gene: 6. The length of the CDR3 is 15 residues. CDR3 nucleotide sequence: TGTGCCAGTAGGCCGCCGGGACAGGGGTCCTACGAGCAGTACTTC. Protein sequence: CASRPPGQGSYEQYF.

Points on this clonotype: This clone may be a read error of a much larger clone one base away. J is TRBJ2-5 and V is TRBV6-5; a weak D match, TRBD1 (6 bases). This CDR3 spans 13 amino acids. Germline CDR1 reads MNHEY; CDR2 reads SVGAGI. CDR3 sequence: CTSSRTDQETQYF. DNA for the CDR3: TGTACCAGCAGCCGGACAGACCAAGAGACCCAGTACTTC.

Many counts were recorded for this clonotype. As DNA, the CDR3 is TGTGCCAGCAGCCCGGGGACAGGATTCGCCTACGAGCAGTACTTC. Its protein product is CASSPGTGFAYEQYF. The chain recombines TRBV3-1 with TRBJ2-7, with 8 bases lining up with TRBD1. With 4 bases clipped from V and 2 bases from J, the junction kept 7 bases outside the gene matches. Germline CDR1 and CDR2: LGHDT and YNNKEL (reference sequence). The CDR3 is 15 residues long.

This clonotype was observed at least ten times. The chain employs TRBV7-9 and TRBJ2-3, with D tentatively TRBD1 (6 bases). The CDR3 is made up of 15 amino acids. Trimming took 5 bases from V and 6 from J, leaving 18 bases between them. From germline, CDR1 is SEHNR and CDR2 FQNEAQ (reference sequence). CDR3 protein: CASSVSLGAYDTQYF. The CDR3 nucleotides read TGTGCCAGCAGCGTCTCTTTGGGGGCCTACGATACGCAGTATTTT.

At least ten counts were recorded for this clonotype. This sequence joins TRBV27 and TRBJ1-6; D perhaps matches TRBD1 (6 bases). This CDR3 has 16 residues. Trimming shortened V by 2 bases and J by 5 bases, and 13 bases separated the two germline ends. Germline assignment: CDR1 MNHEY and CDR2 SMNVEV (reference sequence). The CDR3 loop is CASSLLWDTDNSPLHF. CDR3 bases: TGTGCCAGCAGTTTACTATGGGACACGGATAATTCACCCCTCCACTTT.

The rearrangement joins TRBV7-6 to TRBJ2-2; D not resolved. Germline-derived CDR1 and CDR2 are SGHVS and FNYEAQ. Trimming left V 3 bases short and J 6 bases short, with 14 bases between. The length of the CDR3 is 15 residues. In DNA form, the CDR3 reads TGTGCCAGCAGCTTCGTACACGATGGGGCCGGGGAGCTGTTTTTT. It yields the protein CASSFVHDGAGELFF.

This clonotype was seen repeatedly, ten times or more. The rearrangement uses TRBV29-1 and TRBJ1-5, with unresolved D. The CDR3 is 9 amino acids. CDR1 SQVTM and CDR2 ANQGSEA come from the germline V gene. V lost 5 bases, J lost 13 bases, and 9 bases lay in between. Here the CDR3 DNA reads TGCAGCGTTTGTCATCAACAGCATTTT. This encodes CSVCHQQHF.